This is a list of T cell receptor beta chains from one sample in a study of blood T cell repertoires in COVID-19. Clones were read by immunoSEQ multiplex PCR, and TCRdb kept only the in-frame ones, dropping some. The sample includes under 55,000 clones, about nine tenths of them seen just once. Input material: peripheral blood. Every receptor here comes from a human donor in a cohort sampled during active COVID-19. Each CDR3 is given without its conserved first and last residue. Expanded clones are given a class, and other clones once, few, many or no size at all.

v_call: TRBV5-1
clone_size: once
cdr3_aa: ASSAGTGGNIQY

v_call: TRBV5-1
clone_size: .
cdr3_aa: ASSLQGGGVYEQY

v_call: TRBV24-1
clone_size: .
cdr3_aa: ATRPHQSGVGYEQY

v_call: TRBV5-8
clone_size: .
cdr3_aa: ASSNRRDRGSGELF

v_call: TRBV10-3
clone_size: .
cdr3_aa: AISPSGATNEKLF

v_call: TRBV5-4
clone_size: .
cdr3_aa: ASSVFYNEQF

v_call: TRBV7-8
clone_size: once
cdr3_aa: ASKSRRNTGELF

v_call: TRBV24-1
clone_size: .
cdr3_aa: ATSDSGGGTDTQY

v_call: TRBV6-5
clone_size: .
cdr3_aa: ASSPSRTGGTEAF

v_call: TRBV7-2
clone_size: .
cdr3_aa: ASSLERGGYT

v_call: TRBV3-1/TRBV3-2
clone_size: .
cdr3_aa: ASSLSRGTNEKLF

v_call: TRBV6-1
clone_size: .
cdr3_aa: ASSEGALNTEAF

v_call: TRBV7-9
clone_size: .
cdr3_aa: ASSAGGENEKLF

v_call: TRBV7-8
clone_size: .
cdr3_aa: ASSPAGEQETQY

v_call: TRBV18
clone_size: .
cdr3_aa: ASSPSDRGREQY

v_call: TRBV4-1
clone_size: .
cdr3_aa: ASSQAGEESGELF

v_call: TRBV10-3
clone_size: .
cdr3_aa: AISGPGLEKETQY

v_call: TRBV28
clone_size: .
cdr3_aa: ASSQPSTGVDEQF

v_call: TRBV5-1
clone_size: .
cdr3_aa: ASSLQGLAGGPDTQY

v_call: TRBV3-1/TRBV3-2
clone_size: .
cdr3_aa: ASSPTGTGTSF

v_call: TRBV5-1
clone_size: .
cdr3_aa: ASSPSGGTEAF

v_call: TRBV3-1/TRBV3-2
clone_size: .
cdr3_aa: ASSRTETGNQPQH

v_call: TRBV10-1
clone_size: once
cdr3_aa: ASSEDIFCPQNTEAF

v_call: TRBV3-1/TRBV3-2
clone_size: .
cdr3_aa: ASSQNSGGTAYEQY

v_call: TRBV3-1/TRBV3-2
clone_size: .
cdr3_aa: ASSQAPRDSGNTIY

v_call: TRBV7-9
clone_size: .
cdr3_aa: ASSLRQGPYGYT

v_call: TRBV5-1
clone_size: .
cdr3_aa: ASSWDRVKGNTIY

v_call: TRBV14
clone_size: .
cdr3_aa: ASSRGREHYNEQF

v_call: TRBV7-9
clone_size: .
cdr3_aa: ASSPPRVNYEQY

v_call: TRBV9
clone_size: .
cdr3_aa: ASSVDAGGPYSTDTQY

v_call: TRBV5-1
clone_size: .
cdr3_aa: ASSLVVGLGENEQF

v_call: TRBV5-6
clone_size: .
cdr3_aa: ASSLGGDTIY

v_call: TRBV6-5
clone_size: .
cdr3_aa: ASSYSGTGSRYEQY

v_call: TRBV28
clone_size: .
cdr3_aa: ASSSGQGFGYT

v_call: TRBV6-5
clone_size: .
cdr3_aa: ASYGQANQPQH

v_call: TRBV27
clone_size: .
cdr3_aa: ASSFAVMNTEAF

v_call: TRBV7-6
clone_size: .
cdr3_aa: ASSRQGHGELF

v_call: TRBV11-2
clone_size: .
cdr3_aa: ASSLEGADTQY

v_call: TRBV3-1/TRBV3-2
clone_size: few
cdr3_aa: ASSQAGDHQPQH

v_call: TRBV7-9
clone_size: .
cdr3_aa: ASSQKQGARYGYT

v_call: TRBV5-1
clone_size: .
cdr3_aa: ASRSQGSPGANVLT

v_call: TRBV4-2
clone_size: .
cdr3_aa: ASSQDASGGYNEQF

v_call: TRBV11-2
clone_size: .
cdr3_aa: ASSTGTSGSSYNEQF

v_call: TRBV12-3/TRBV12-4
clone_size: .
cdr3_aa: ASSRPEGEEY

v_call: TRBV6-5
clone_size: .
cdr3_aa: ASSYLSRGGEKLF

v_call: TRBV5-6
clone_size: .
cdr3_aa: ASKRAGDRYNEQF

v_call: TRBV30
clone_size: .
cdr3_aa: AWSLGGGGETQY

v_call: TRBV6-5
clone_size: .
cdr3_aa: ASKPHQKNIQY

v_call: TRBV11-2
clone_size: .
cdr3_aa: ASSRTSGPQETQY

v_call: TRBV5-6
clone_size: .
cdr3_aa: ASSLAWLAGFNEQF

v_call: TRBV5-1
clone_size: .
cdr3_aa: ASSSQGDTDTQY

v_call: TRBV5-1
clone_size: .
cdr3_aa: ASSVGQGGTGELF

v_call: TRBV9
clone_size: .
cdr3_aa: ASSLGTGGLNYGYT

v_call: TRBV2
clone_size: .
cdr3_aa: ASSGQGGWLHNEQF